This T cell receptor beta chain was captured in a study of T cells after yellow fever vaccination. For this clonotype: At one end the junction does not follow the germline gene, possibly because of a read error.

TCRdb independently ran MiXCR on the 5' RACE reads; one entry per CDR3 protein. The sample lists 500,000 to 650,000 distinct CDR3 sequences, over 9% occurring once. The sample in question was PBMCs, obtained on the day of the yellow fever booster vaccination. This clonotype was obtained from a man aged 25-45 years who received the YFV17D yellow fever vaccine.

In DNA form, the CDR3 reads TGCGCCAGCAGCTTGGAAAGGGGTCGTCTCGCCTTC. Residues: CASSLERGRLAF. V gene TRBV5-1 combines with J gene TRBJ1-2; D perhaps matches TRBD1 (5 bases). CDR1 is SGHRS, CDR2 YFSETQ, per germline. CDR3 length: 12 amino acids.